A single sample is the source of the 24 T cell receptor beta chains below, sequenced in a study of identical twins. MiXCR, run by TCRdb on the 5' RACE reads, gives a single entry per CDR3 protein. In the table there are approximately 230,000 distinct CDR3 sequences, roughly 7.1% of which are singletons. This same sample was also part of a study on T cells expressing NK-cell markers.

Sequencing was carried out using CD8+ T cells sorted from blood. The receptors shown here come from a woman aged 18-35 years in good health.

This clonotype was observed many times. The chain uses TRBV18 and TRBJ1-1, with no clear D. Per germline, CDR1 KGHSH and CDR2 LQKENI. There are 14 residues in the CDR3. V lost 3 bases to trimming and J lost 6 bases, with 14 bases between them. The CDR3 region has the DNA TGTGCCAGCTCACCCCCGGAGGGTATCCCTGAAGCTTTCTTT. This encodes CASSPPEGIPEAFF.

A few counts support this clonotype. The chain has TRBV25-1 and TRBJ2-6; 7 bases line up with TRBD1. CDR3 length equals 15 residues. V lost 11 bases and J lost 2; bases outside the gene matches: 9. Germline lookup yields CDR1 MGHDK and CDR2 SYGVNS. The CDR3 DNA reads as TGTGCCGTCCGGACAGGCGGCGCTGGGGCCAACGTCCTGACTTTC. This codes for CAVRTGGAGANVLTF.

This clonotype was counted at least ten times. V gene TRBV9 combines with J gene TRBJ2-1, with TRBD2 matching 10 bases. Germline CDR1 and CDR2: SGDLS and YYNGEE. The V gene end was trimmed by 3 bases and the J gene end by 4 bases; junction bases not matched to a gene: 4. The CDR3 totals 15 residues. Here the CDR3 DNA reads TGTGCCAGCAGCGCTCCTAGCGGGGGTTACAATGAGCAGTTCTTC. This codes for CASSAPSGGYNEQFF.

This clonotype was detected a few times. The CDR3 DNA reads TGCAGTGTCGCGGATCTAGCGGCTTACAATGAGCAGTTCTTC. Translation: CSVADLAAYNEQFF. The rearrangement uses TRBV20-1 and TRBJ2-1; 7 bases align to TRBD2. The CDR3 is made up of 14 amino acids. Germline-derived CDR1 and CDR2 are DFQATT and SNEGSKA (reference sequence). After removal of 7 bases from V and 4 bases from J, the junction contained 10 bases not matched to a gene.

V and J are TRBV4-3 and TRBJ2-7, with unresolved D. CDR1 is LGHNA, CDR2 YSLEER, per germline. The CDR3 is 14 residues long. V lost 0 bases and J 3 bases, leaving 9 bases between the germline ends. This CDR3 is CASSQELLSYEQYF. CDR3 sequence (DNA): TGCGCCAGCAGCCAAGAACTATTGAGCTACGAGCAGTACTTC.

This clonotype was detected ten times or more. The V gene is TRBV5-1, the J gene TRBJ2-7; D is perhaps TRBD2 (5 bases). The CDR3 consists of 13 residues. V dropped 0 bases and J dropped 7 bases, with 11 bases sitting between them. CDR1 is SGHRS and CDR2 is YFSETQ in the germline V gene. The CDR3 region has the DNA TGCGCCAGCAGCTTGGAAGGGTCGGGGGAGCAGTACTTC. Protein product: CASSLEGSGEQYF.

This clonotype was recorded a few times. The V call is TRBV11-2, the J call TRBJ2-1; 10 bases line up with TRBD2. The CDR3 loop spans 18 amino acids. CDR1 is SGHAT and CDR2 is FQNNGV in the germline V gene. Losses at the gene ends were 3 bases for V and 6 bases for J; bases not matched to a gene: 14. The CDR3: CASSFPRDLAGVGNEQFF. The CDR3 DNA reads TGTGCCAGCAGCTTCCCTAGGGACCTAGCGGGAGTAGGCAATGAGCAGTTCTTC.

This clonotype came up a few times. The chain has TRBV19 and TRBJ2-1; 7 positions agree with TRBD1. The CDR3 runs to 12 residues. CDR1 is LNHDA and CDR2 is SQIVND in the germline V gene (reference sequence). Trimming took 7 bases from V and 10 from J; bases not matched to a gene: 7. The chain's CDR3 is CASTGTAVEQFF. In DNA form, the CDR3 reads TGTGCCAGTACCGGGACAGCGGTCGAGCAGTTCTTC.

The table lists this clonotype with many counts. This chain connects TRBV12-3 or TRBV12-4 to TRBJ1-1; 7 bases are a match to TRBD1. The CDR3 length is 13 residues. After removal of 5 bases from V and 11 bases from J, the junction contained 11 bases not matched to a gene. CDR3 region: CASSPGGLFGAFF. The CDR3, as DNA: TGTGCCAGCAGTCCAGGGGGGCTTTTCGGCGCTTTCTTT.

In this sample, this clonotype turned up many times. The rearrangement links TRBV10-3 to TRBJ1-2; TRBD1 aligns across 7 bases. Germline loops: CDR1 ENHRY, CDR2 SYGVKD. The V segment lost 5 bases and the J segment 0 bases; nucleotides outside the gene matches: 6. This CDR3 spans 15 amino acids. In nucleotides, the CDR3 is TGTGCCATCAGTCATACGACAGGGCCTAACTATGGCTACACCTTC. Its translation: CAISHTTGPNYGYTF.

This clonotype was counted at least ten times. The chain is built from TRBV5-6 and TRBJ1-1, with D possibly matching TRBD1 (6 bases). V gave up 4 bases and J gave up 0 bases, with 13 bases separating them. The germline CDR1 and CDR2 sequences are SGHDT and YYEEEE. This CDR3 is 15 amino acids long. The CDR3 reads CASSPGRGLNTEAFF. The CDR3 DNA follows: TGTGCCAGCAGCCCGGGCCGGGGGCTGAACACTGAAGCTTTCTTT.

J is TRBJ1-4 and V is TRBV13, with 7 positions matching TRBD1. V shed 5 bases, J shed 4 bases, and the junction held 4 bases outside the gene matches. Per the germline V gene, CDR1 is PRHDT and CDR2 is FYEKMQ (reference sequence). The CDR3 is 14 amino acids. CDR3: CASSQGGSNEKLFF. The CDR3 DNA reads TGTGCCAGCAGCCAGGGGGGGAGTAATGAAAAACTGTTTTTT.

This rearrangement joins TRBV27 to TRBJ2-7; D is unresolved. Germline V gene sequence: CDR1 MNHEY, CDR2 SMNVEV (reference sequence). With 2 bases removed from V and 5 bases from J, the gap between germline ends came to 22 bases. The CDR3 runs to 17 residues. The CDR3 spells CASSLSLRSAFWDEQYF. CDR3 coding DNA: TGTGCCAGCAGTTTAAGCTTACGTTCCGCCTTCTGGGACGAGCAGTACTTC.

This clonotype turned up a few times. The genes are TRBV11-2 and TRBJ1-1; D is unresolved. V lost 1 base to trimming and J lost 3 bases, with 15 bases between them. The CDR3 runs to 16 residues. From germline, CDR1 is SGHAT and CDR2 FQNNGV. CDR3 sequence reads: CASSLVHLLRDTEAFF. DNA for the CDR3: TGTGCCAGCAGCTTAGTTCATTTGCTTAGGGACACTGAAGCTTTCTTT.

The table lists this clonotype with a few counts. CDR3 coding DNA: TGTGCCAGCAGCCAAACCCCAGGAAGGGGGGCGCATGGGTACGAGCAGTACTTC. It translates to CASSQTPGRGAHGYEQYF. The chain combines TRBV3-1 with TRBJ2-7; D may be TRBD1 or TRBD2 (6 bases each). Trimming pared 2 bases from V and 4 bases from J, leaving 24 bases between. Germline V gene lookup returns CDR1 LGHDT and CDR2 YNNKEL (reference sequence). The CDR3 spans 18 residues.

This clonotype turned up a few times. This sequence joins TRBV11-2 and TRBJ2-7; weak D call: TRBD2 (5 bases). The V gene's germline CDR1 is SGHAT and CDR2 FQNNGV. This CDR3 comprises 14 residues. Between the trimmed V and J ends, which lost 0 bases and 3 bases, there was a span of 9 bases. The CDR3 region is CASSLEDWGYEQYF. In nucleotides, the CDR3 is TGTGCCAGCAGCTTAGAGGACTGGGGCTACGAGCAGTACTTC.

This clonotype was detected ten times or more. The rearrangement joins TRBV7-6 to TRBJ2-1, with 12 bases aligning to TRBD2. The germline CDR1 and CDR2 sequences are SGHVS and FNYEAQ. This CDR3 is built from 15 residues. V gave up 4 bases and J gave up 7 bases; unmatched junction bases: 5. The CDR3, as DNA: TGTGCCAGCAGCTCGACTAGCGGGAGTCCGAATGAGCAGTTCTTC. Translated, it gives CASSSTSGSPNEQFF.

This clonotype was recorded a few times. The chain joins TRBV20-1 to TRBJ2-7, with TRBD1 as a possible D gene (5 bases). V lost 0 bases and J 3 bases, leaving 15 bases between the germline ends. This CDR3 region has 15 residues. The germline gives CDR1 DFQATT, CDR2 SNEGSKA (reference sequence). CDR3 loop: CSARDFRGQVYEQYF. The CDR3 nucleotides are TGCAGTGCTAGAGATTTTAGGGGCCAGGTCTACGAGCAGTACTTC.

In this sample, this clonotype turned up many times. The rearrangement joins TRBV27 to TRBJ2-7; D call uncertain. Trimming cost V 2 bases and J 4 bases, with 12 bases left between them. Germline CDR1 and CDR2: MNHEY and SMNVEV (reference sequence). The CDR3 spans 14 residues. The CDR3 DNA sequence: TGTGCCAGCAGTTTAGGCGTACAACCATACGAGCAGTACTTC. The encoded protein is CASSLGVQPYEQYF.

In its sample, this clonotype was seen many times. This sequence joins TRBV7-9 and TRBJ2-1, with D possibly matching TRBD2 (7 bases). V was trimmed by 5 bases and J by 0 bases, leaving 11 bases between them. CDR1 is SEHNR, CDR2 FQNEAQ, per germline (reference sequence). The CDR3 loop spans 15 amino acids. CDR3: CASSGGGSSYNEQFF. DNA for the CDR3: TGTGCCAGCAGCGGGGGCGGGAGCTCCTACAATGAGCAGTTCTTC.

At least ten counts were recorded for this clonotype. CDR3 DNA: TGTGCCAGCAGTTCGGTGTGGCAGGTAGAGACCCAGTACTTC. This sequence encodes CASSSVWQVETQYF. The chain has TRBV12-3 or TRBV12-4 and TRBJ2-5; D not resolved. The CDR3 consists of 14 residues. V shed 4 bases and J shed 4 bases, with 13 bases lying between them.

In this sample, this clonotype turned up a few times. This chain uses TRBV7-2 with TRBJ2-1, with 10 bases identical to TRBD2. Unmatched junction bases numbered 10, after V lost 6 bases and J lost 8 bases. Germline lookup yields CDR1 SGHTA and CDR2 FQGNSA. The CDR3 length is 15 residues. CDR3 protein: CASSTGTSANDEQFF. The DNA for the CDR3 is TGTGCCAGCAGTACCGGGACTAGCGCCAACGATGAGCAGTTCTTC.

This clonotype was seen a handful of times. The chain uses TRBV29-1 and TRBJ1-5; D is ambiguous. The V end was cut by 4 bases, the J end by 1 base, with 11 bases between. The CDR3 is 14 residues long. In germline, CDR1 is SQVTM, CDR2 ANQGSEA. CDR3 coding DNA: TGCAGCGTTGGTGGGCTTGAGAGCAATCAGCCCCAGCATTTT. It codes for CSVGGLESNQPQHF.

This clonotype has more than one count but fewer than ten. V usage is TRBV15 and J usage is TRBJ2-3, with a weak D call TRBD1 (5 bases). Trimming shortened V by 5 bases and J by 3 bases, and 12 bases separated the two germline ends. The CDR3 contains 14 residues. Germline V gene data show CDR1 as LNHNV and CDR2 as YYDKDF (reference sequence). Written as DNA, the CDR3 is TGTGCCACCAGCCCGGACACTTTTACAGATACGCAGTATTTT. It specifies CATSPDTFTDTQYF.